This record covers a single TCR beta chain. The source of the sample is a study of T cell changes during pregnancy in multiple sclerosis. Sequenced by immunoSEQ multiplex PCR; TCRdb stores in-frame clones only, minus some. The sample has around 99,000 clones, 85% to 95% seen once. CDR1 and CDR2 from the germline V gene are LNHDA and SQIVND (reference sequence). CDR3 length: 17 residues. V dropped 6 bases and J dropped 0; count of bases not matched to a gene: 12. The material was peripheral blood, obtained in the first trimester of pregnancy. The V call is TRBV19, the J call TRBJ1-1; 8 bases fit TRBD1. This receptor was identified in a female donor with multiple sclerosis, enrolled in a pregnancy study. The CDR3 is CASRTGALATLNTEAFF. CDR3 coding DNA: TGTGCCAGTAGGACAGGGGCGCTCGCGACTTTGAACACTGAAGCTTTCTTT.